The rows below give T cell receptor beta chains drawn from one sample of a study of Tregs in tolerant kidney transplant recipients. Assay: immunoSEQ multiplex PCR; the TCRdb copy retains only in-frame clones and omits some. The data show about 52,000 clones, roughly nine tenths seen once. Sequenced here: CD8+ T cells from blood (PBMCs), sampled 24 months after the transplant. The receptors originated from a human patient who received a combined kidney and bone marrow transplant. T cells may partly derive from the graft donor. CDR3s include the opening cysteine and the closing phenylalanine or tryptophan. D genes are given only for firm matches. Only part of the rows carry a size: once, few, many, or a class if the clone is expanded.

j_call d_call clone_size v_call cdr3_nt cdr3_aa
TRBJ1-6 TRBD1 - TRBV19 TGTGCCAGTAGTTCTTTCATACAGGGGGGATCCCCCCTCCACTTT CASSSFIQGGSPLHF
TRBJ1-2 TRBD1 - TRBV4-1 TGCGCCAGCAGCTTGACGGACAGGGTCAAATATGGCTACACCTTC CASSLTDRVKYGYTF
TRBJ2-5 - - TRBV5-6 TGTGCCAGCAGCTTGGGCAGGGCATGGGAGACCCAGTACTTC CASSLGRAWETQYF
TRBJ2-5 TRBD2 once TRBV7-8 TGTGCCAGCAGCCCGCCGTCGGGAGGCCTCCAAGAGACCCAGTACTTC CASSPPSGGLQETQYF
TRBJ1-1 - once TRBV28 TGTGCCAGCAGTGCTTTGACAGGACCAAACACTGAAGCTTTCTTT CASSALTGPNTEAFF
TRBJ2-7 - - TRBV27 TGTGCCAGCAGTTTACAGGGAAGCTCCTACGAGCAGTACTTC CASSLQGSSYEQYF
TRBJ1-1 - - TRBV11-3 TGTGCCAGCAGCTTAGGTGGCGCGGCGAACACTGAAGCTTTCTTT CASSLGGAANTEAFF
TRBJ2-7 - - TRBV19 TGTGCCAGTAGTATCCCTGGGGGCAAAGAGCAGTACTTC CASSIPGGKEQYF
TRBJ2-5 - - TRBV18 TGTGCCAGCTCACCCCACGGGGGTATGGGGCAAGAGACCCAGTACTTC CASSPHGGMGQETQYF
TRBJ1-1 - once TRBV6-1 TGTGCCAGCATACAGGGCGGCACTGAAGCTTTCTTT CASIQGGTEAFF
TRBJ2-7 TRBD2 - TRBV29-1 TGCAGCGTTGATCCGGGGGGGTCTCGGGAGCAGTACTTC CSVDPGGSREQYF
TRBJ2-3 - - TRBV7-8 TGTGCCAGCACCCTGGGGGCCGGATACACAGATACGCAGTATTTT CASTLGAGYTDTQYF
TRBJ1-2 - - TRBV2 TGTGCCAGAGGTGACAGTACTGCTAACTATGGCTACACCTTC CARGDSTANYGYTF
TRBJ2-3 TRBD2 - TRBV4-3 TGCGCCAGCAGCCAAGATTCCGGGAGGGTTACACTCGCAGATACGCAGTATTTT CASSQDSGRVTLADTQYF
TRBJ1-5 - few TRBV19 TGTGCCAGTACCCCGGGTCCGGATCAGCCCCAGCATTTT CASTPGPDQPQHF
TRBJ2-3 TRBD2 - TRBV30 TGTGCCTGGAGGTTCCTTGGCGCAAACTTGGGACTAGCGGTTCCAGATACGCAGTATTTT CAWRFLGANLGLAVPDTQYF
TRBJ2-2 - - TRBV7-2 TGTGCCAGCAGCTTCATCTCGGGGAACACCGGGGAGCTGTTTTTT CASSFISGNTGELFF
TRBJ2-2 TRBD2 - TRBV6-5 TGTGCCAGCAGTTACGCCGCGGGAGGGTTCGGGGAGCTGTTTTTT CASSYAAGGFGELFF
TRBJ2-7 - - TRBV27 TGTGCCAGCAGTTTATCGACGGGAGTCGGCGAGCAGTACTTC CASSLSTGVGEQYF
TRBJ1-5 - - TRBV4-3 TGCGCCAGCAGCCCCTGGCGAGGCCGGGCCCAGCATTTT CASSPWRGRAQHF
TRBJ2-3 TRBD2 - TRBV9 TGTGCCAGCAGCACCGGGGGGGGCACAGATACGCAGTATTTT CASSTGGGTDTQYF
TRBJ1-3 TRBD1 - TRBV13 TGTGCCAGCAGTTCCGGGACAGGGGATGGAAACATCATATATTTT CASSSGTGDGNIIYF
TRBJ1-5 - - TRBV18 TGTGCCAGCTCAGCAAACAAATCGAGACACCTTAGCAATCAGCCCCAGCATTTT CASSANKSRHLSNQPQHF
TRBJ1-2 - once TRBV13 TGTGCCAGCAGCTTCCACGGGGGGACTTTTTATGGCTACACCTTC CASSFHGGTFYGYTF
TRBJ1-1 - - TRBV15 TGTGCCACCAGCCGGGTCCCGAACACTGAAGCTTTTTTT CATSRVPNTEAFF
TRBJ2-1 TRBD2 once TRBV5-4 TGTGCCAGCAGCCCGGCGGGGGTGTATGAGCAGTTCTTC CASSPAGVYEQFF
TRBJ2-5 - once TRBV28 TGTGCCAGCAGTCCAGACGGGGAAGAGACCCAGTACTTC CASSPDGEETQYF
TRBJ1-1 - - TRBV14 TGTGCCAGCAGCCGGGTCGGGGGGACACCCGTTCGGGCTTTCTTT CASSRVGGTPVRAFF
TRBJ2-1 - - TRBV13 TGTGCCTGCGAGGGGGGGTCTTACAATGAGCAGTTCTTC CACEGGSYNEQFF
TRBJ2-7 - - TRBV14 TGTGCCAGCAGCCTCCGACTGACCTACGAGCAGTACTTC CASSLRLTYEQYF
TRBJ2-7 TRBD1 few TRBV5-6 TGTGCCAGCAGCCCGGGACAGGGAACGGGAACGGGTCTCTTC CASSPGQGTGTGLF
TRBJ2-7 TRBD1 - TRBV7-9 TGTGCCAGCAGCCCAGGGGGCAGCTACGAGCAGTACTTC CASSPGGSYEQYF
TRBJ2-1 - - TRBV19 TGTGCCAGTAGTATCTTTCCGGGGGAGTCCTACAATGAGCAGTTCTTC CASSIFPGESYNEQFF
TRBJ2-7 TRBD2 - TRBV6-5 TGTGCCAGCAGTTACGGGAGGGCCTACGAGCAGTACTTC CASSYGRAYEQYF
TRBJ2-7 - - TRBV15 TGTGCCACCAGCAGAGCCGGGATAAGCTCCTACGAGCAGTACTTC CATSRAGISSYEQYF
TRBJ2-7 - once TRBV7-9 TGTGCCAGCAGCTTAGTGGGCAGGACTTACGAGCAGTACTTC CASSLVGRTYEQYF
TRBJ1-1 - - TRBV28 TGTGCCAGCAGCTATAGAAACACTGAAGCTTTCTTT CASSYRNTEAFF
TRBJ2-6 - - TRBV5-6 TGTGCCAGCCTCTTCTTTGGGGCCAACGTCCTGACTTTC CASLFFGANVLTF
TRBJ1-2 TRBD1 - TRBV6-5 TGTGCCAGCAGTTATTGGACAGGGGTTGGCTACACCTTC CASSYWTGVGYTF
TRBJ1-4 TRBD1 - TRBV27 TGTGCCAGCAGTTTCATTTTAGGGGGCGCGAGTGAAAAACTGTTTTTT CASSFILGGASEKLFF
TRBJ1-6 TRBD1 - TRBV4-3 TGCGCCAGCAGCCACAGCGCGGGACAGCCATCTCCTAATTCCCCCCTCCACTTT CASSHSAGQPSPNSPLHF
TRBJ2-1 - once TRBV6-6 TGTGCCAGCAGCCGAGACAATGAGCAGTTCTTC CASSRDNEQFF
TRBJ2-7 - - TRBV2 TGTGCCAGCAGTGAGGGGACTGGTAAGTCCTATGAGCAGTACTTC CASSEGTGKSYEQYF
TRBJ2-1 - - TRBV6-1 TGTGCCAGCAGACGACAGAATGGCAATGAGCAGTTCTTC CASRRQNGNEQFF